The TCR beta chain under discussion was sequenced for a study of T cell responses to AZD1222 COVID-19 vaccine. Whole-study context: Analysis merged second doses at about 4 or about 12 weeks.

Assay used: immunoSEQ multiplex PCR; TCRdb lists only in-frame clones, some missing. Counted here are about 150,000 clones, 90% to 95% occurring once; the ten biggest clones make up under 4.5%. Concerning this clone: The antigen is undetermined.

CDR1 is KGHDR, CDR2 SFDVKD, per germline. The CDR3 loop spans 14 amino acids. V lost 6 bases and J 0 bases, leaving 9 bases between the germline ends. General observations from the study: The study sampled repertoires only after the peak T cell response.

This specimen consisted of peripheral blood, obtained on day 0 of AZD1222 vaccination. V gene TRBV24-1 combines with J gene TRBJ2-3, with D uncertain. This clonotype was obtained from an adult in good health. CDR3: CATSPTASTDTQYF. In DNA form, the CDR3 reads TGTGCCACCAGTCCCACGGCAAGCACAGATACGCAGTATTTT.